These T cell receptor beta chains were read from a single sample in a study of blood T cell repertoires in COVID-19. Clones were sequenced by immunoSEQ multiplex PCR, and TCRdb holds only the in-frame ones, with some missing. This table holds fewer than 600,000 clones, nearly 90% found once. Input material: peripheral blood. All receptors derive from a man between 18 and 29 years old with COVID-19, enrolled during active disease. The CDR3 runs from the conserved cysteine through the conserved F or W. A D gene is named only where the DNA matches it firmly. Only some rows state a clone size, as once, few, many or a class for expanded clones.

J	D	V	size	DNA	CDR3
TRBJ2-7	TRBD1	TRBV5-1	NA	TGCGCCAGCAGTACAGGGGCGCAAAGCTCCTACGAGCAGTACTTC	CASSTGAQSSYEQYF
TRBJ1-4	NA	TRBV7-2	NA	TGTGCCAGCAGCTTAGAAGGGAGGGAGTATGAAAAACTGTTTTTT	CASSLEGREYEKLFF
TRBJ2-7	TRBD1	TRBV5-5	few	TGTGCCAGCAGCTCACTAACAGGGGCAGGCGAGCAGTACTTC	CASSSLTGAGEQYF
TRBJ2-2	NA	TRBV5-4	once	TGTGCCAGCAGCTTACAGGGAATACGGCAGAACACCGGGGAGCTGTTTTTT	CASSLQGIRQNTGELFF
TRBJ2-1	NA	TRBV5-1	NA	TGCGCCAGCAGCTTCCCGACTAAGCTGGGTGAGCAGTTCTTC	CASSFPTKLGEQFF
TRBJ2-2	TRBD2	TRBV12-5	NA	TGTGCTAGTGGTTTGGTGCTAGCGGGAGATGACACCGGGGAGCTGTTTTTT	CASGLVLAGDDTGELFF
TRBJ2-3	NA	TRBV6-5	NA	TGTGCCAGCACCGGCCAGGGTGTAACAGATACGCAGTATTTT	CASTGQGVTDTQYF
TRBJ2-7	NA	TRBV19	NA	TGTGCCAGTAGTATCTCAGGGGCCTCCTACGAGCAGTACTTC	CASSISGASYEQYF
TRBJ2-3	NA	TRBV7-9	NA	TGTGCCAGCAGCTGGACTGACGCTAGCACAGATACGCAGTATTTT	CASSWTDASTDTQYF
TRBJ2-5	TRBD1	TRBV28	NA	TGTGCCAGCAGTTCTGGGACAGCCTTCCGGGAGACCCAGTACTTC	CASSSGTAFRETQYF
TRBJ1-1	TRBD1	TRBV5-4	few	TGTGCCACCCGTCCCAGACAGGGGAGTACTGAAGCTTTCTTT	CATRPRQGSTEAFF
TRBJ2-5	TRBD2	TRBV24-1	NA	TGTGCCACCAGTGATGCTAGCGGGAGTCCCATAGGCCAAGAGACCCAGTACTTC	CATSDASGSPIGQETQYF
TRBJ2-3	NA	TRBV7-3	NA	TGTGCCAGCAGCCCCGGGACTGTCACAGATACGCAGTATTTT	CASSPGTVTDTQYF
TRBJ1-1	NA	TRBV10-3	NA	TGTGCCATTCAATTCACGGGGGGGAACGCTTTCTTT	CAIQFTGGNAFF
TRBJ2-7	TRBD2	TRBV24-1	once	TGTGCCACCAGTGACAAACTAGCGGGAGGGCCGGAGGAGCAGTACTTC	CATSDKLAGGPEEQYF
TRBJ2-2	TRBD2	TRBV11-2	NA	TGTGCCAGCTCCCCACCCGGGGGGAGAGGCACCGGGGAGCTGTTTTTT	CASSPPGGRGTGELFF
TRBJ1-3	NA	TRBV3-1/TRBV3-2	NA	TGTGCCAGCAGCCAAGACTCCGGGATCGGAAACACCATATATTTT	CASSQDSGIGNTIYF
TRBJ1-6	TRBD1	TRBV11-2	NA	TGTGCCAGCAGCCCGAGGGACAGGAATAATTCACCCCTCCACTTT	CASSPRDRNNSPLHF
TRBJ1-1	NA	TRBV7-9	NA	TGTGCCAGCAGATGGGACACCCAACAGGCTTTCTTT	CASRWDTQQAFF
TRBJ1-1	NA	TRBV11-2	NA	TGTGCCAGCAGCACAGAGGGGAGGTCTGAAGCTTTCTTT	CASSTEGRSEAFF
TRBJ2-1	NA	TRBV11-2	NA	TGTGCCAGCAGTTCACAAGTGGCTAGCCGGCTCGCCCTACAGTTCTTC	CASSSQVASRLALQFF
TRBJ1-2	NA	TRBV5-4	NA	TGTGCCAGCAGCTTGGCCCAGGGGTCGAGTGGCTACACCTTC	CASSLAQGSSGYTF
TRBJ1-1	NA	TRBV6-5	NA	TGTGCCAGCGGAGAACTCGGGAGTTGGGACACTGAAGCTTTCTTT	CASGELGSWDTEAFF
TRBJ1-2	TRBD1	TRBV30	once	TGTGCCTGGAGTCGGCGGGGACAGGGAGTAATCGATGGCTACACCTTC	CAWSRRGQGVIDGYTF
TRBJ1-4	TRBD1	TRBV27	once	TGTGCCAGCAGTATCGACAGGGATCGGACTAATGAAAAACTGTTTTTT	CASSIDRDRTNEKLFF
TRBJ1-2	TRBD1	TRBV5-1	NA	TGCGCCAGCAGCTTGGTGGCAGGGGGCAGGGATGGCTACACCTTC	CASSLVAGGRDGYTF
TRBJ2-5	NA	TRBV3-1/TRBV3-2	NA	TGTGCCAGCAGTAACCAAGAGACCCAGTACTTC	CASSNQETQYF
TRBJ2-1	NA	TRBV19	NA	TGTGCCAGTAGTATACACGGGTATGAGCAGTTCTTC	CASSIHGYEQFF
TRBJ1-2	NA	TRBV7-2	few	TGTGCCAGCAGTCGGACTGTCTATGGCTACACCTTC	CASSRTVYGYTF
TRBJ1-4	TRBD1	TRBV9	NA	TGTGCCAGCAGCGCGGGGGACAGAACGGGGGAAAAACTGTTTTTT	CASSAGDRTGEKLFF
TRBJ1-6	NA	TRBV5-5	NA	TGTGCCAGCAGCACCGGCCTGGGCGCGTATAATTCACCCCTCCACTTT	CASSTGLGAYNSPLHF
TRBJ1-6	NA	TRBV2	NA	TGTGCCAGCAGTGCCACAGGGCTGCCACCCCTCCACTTT	CASSATGLPPLHF
TRBJ2-4	NA	TRBV5-4	NA	TGTGCCAGCAGCTTAGACTCGGGAAACATTCAGTACTTC	CASSLDSGNIQYF
TRBJ2-7	TRBD2	TRBV3-1/TRBV3-2	NA	TGTGCCAGCAGCCAAGATGCCGGGGGGGCACCCTACGAGCAGTACTTC	CASSQDAGGAPYEQYF
TRBJ1-2	NA	TRBV18	NA	TGTGCCAGCTCACCGGGCAGTTCAGCTAACTATGGCTACACCTTC	CASSPGSSANYGYTF
TRBJ1-3	NA	TRBV15	NA	TGTGCCACCAGCAGAGCCGGGACATACGAAAACACCATATATTTT	CATSRAGTYENTIYF
TRBJ1-2	NA	TRBV4-2	NA	TGTGCCAGCAGCCAAACATCCCTAGGCTATGGCTACACCTTC	CASSQTSLGYGYTF
TRBJ1-5	NA	TRBV30	NA	TGTGCCTGGAGTGTACAGAGCAATCAGCCCCAGCATTTT	CAWSVQSNQPQHF
TRBJ2-5	NA	TRBV27	NA	TGTGCCAGCAGTTTATCTCTTAAAGAGACCCAGTACTTC	CASSLSLKETQYF
TRBJ2-7	NA	TRBV19	once	TGTGCCAGTAGTACGGACTATACTAGCTTTACTAGCTACGAGCAGTACTTC	CASSTDYTSFTSYEQYF
TRBJ2-7	TRBD1	TRBV6-5	NA	TGTGCCAGCAGCCCGGACAGGGCCAGCTCCTACGAGCAGTACTTC	CASSPDRASSYEQYF
TRBJ2-1	NA	TRBV4-2	NA	TGTGCCAGCAGCCAAGTCGCAGGTGAGCAGTTCTTC	CASSQVAGEQFF
TRBJ2-5	TRBD1	TRBV6-1	NA	TGTGCCAGCAGTGTCGAGAAGGGACAGGGGAGTGAGACCCAGTACTTC	CASSVEKGQGSETQYF
TRBJ2-5	TRBD2	TRBV19	NA	TGTGCCAGTAGGGGAGCGGGGGCCACGGAGGAGACCCAGTACTTC	CASRGAGATEETQYF
TRBJ2-1	NA	TRBV2	NA	TGTGCCAGCAGTGCGAGTTCCAATGAGCAGTTCTTC	CASSASSNEQFF
TRBJ2-1	NA	TRBV27	NA	TGTGCCAGCGGCTGGGGGGGCCTCTACAATGAGCAGTTCTTC	CASGWGGLYNEQFF